A single sample gave rise to the 20 T cell receptor beta chains below, sequenced in a study of neoadjuvant nivolumab and ipilimumab in lung cancer. Here immunoSEQ multiplex PCR was the method, and the copy in TCRdb shows in-frame clones only, minus some. The sample lists under 50,000 clones, roughly 89% seen once, with around 3.7% in the top ten. Sequenced material: blood, taken before neoadjuvant nivolumab, alone or with ipilimumab. The source is an adult with non-small cell lung cancer. Some clones in this sample may be carry-over from other donors' samples.

The chain carries TRBV2 and TRBJ2-2; D is perhaps TRBD2 (6 bases). Trimming stripped 9 bases from V and 0 bases from J, with 17 bases between. The CDR3 is 16 amino acids. CDR1 SNHLY and CDR2 FYNNEI come from the germline V gene. CDR3 protein: CASSTPGVPNTGELFF. The CDR3 region has the DNA TGTGCCAGTAGCACTCCGGGAGTGCCGAACACCGGGGAGCTGTTTTTT.

The DNA for the CDR3 is TGTGCCAGCAGCTTGTCTCAGCCCCAGCATTTT. Protein sequence: CASSLSQPQHF. The J gene is TRBJ1-5, the V gene TRBV5-8; D not certain. V was trimmed by 1 base and J by 6 bases, leaving 2 bases between them. Germline V lookup: CDR1 SGHTS, CDR2 YDEGEE. CDR3 length equals 11 residues. The full variable domain, completed using reference TRBV5-8 and TRBJ1-5, is EAGVTQSPTHLIKTRGQQATLRCSPISGHTSVYWYQQALGLGLQFLLWYDEGEERNRGNFPPRFSGRQFPNYSSELNVNALELEDSALYLCASSLSQPQHFGDGTRLSIL.

J is TRBJ2-7 and V is TRBV5-8, with D possibly matching TRBD1 (6 bases). The germline V and J ends were trimmed by 4 bases and 4 bases, with 15 bases remaining between them. CDR1 is SGHTS and CDR2 is YDEGEE in the germline V gene. The CDR3 length is 14 residues. The DNA for the CDR3 is TGTGCCAGCAGCCACCTACAGGGTGGGTACGAGCAGTACTTC. As protein: CASSHLQGGYEQYF.

The chain uses TRBV5-5 and TRBJ1-1; no definite D call. CDR1 and CDR2 (germline): SGHKS, YYEKEE (reference sequence). CDR3 length equals 14 residues. V was cut by 0 bases and J by 5 bases, with 11 bases left in between. DNA of the CDR3: TGTGCCAGCAGCTTGGATTCCGGGCGGACTGAAGCTTTCTTT. Its translation: CASSLDSGRTEAFF.

This clone appeared once. This chain links TRBV5-4 with TRBJ2-7; possible D gene TRBD1, 6 bases. Germline CDR1 is SGHNT and CDR2 is YYREEE (reference sequence). The CDR3 spans 15 residues. Trimming left V 6 bases short and J 3 bases short, with 19 bases between. The CDR3 loop is CASKEQGRPLYEQYF. For the CDR3, the DNA is TGTGCCAGCAAGGAACAGGGTCGACCCCTCTACGAGCAGTACTTC.

The rearrangement uses TRBV6-6 and TRBJ2-7, with D perhaps matching TRBD1 (6 bases). CDR1 MNHNY and CDR2 SVGAGI come from the germline V gene (reference sequence). This CDR3 region has 16 residues. The ends were cut back, 5 bases at V and 3 bases at J, with 20 bases in the middle. The CDR3 bases are TGTGCCAGCAGTGCGCCCACGACAGGAGTCAGCTACGAGCAGTACTTC. It codes for CASSAPTTGVSYEQYF.

V is TRBV16 and J is TRBJ2-7; unclear D gene. CDR3 size: 14 residues. V was pared by 2 bases and J by 1 base, with 9 bases between. The V gene's germline CDR1 is KGHSY and CDR2 FQNENV. The CDR3 spells CASSQNSASYEQYF. The CDR3 DNA reads as TGTGCCAGCAGCCAAAACAGCGCTTCCTACGAGCAGTACTTC.

J is TRBJ1-5 and V is TRBV16; D perhaps matches TRBD1 (6 bases). V lost 5 bases and J 6 bases, leaving 17 bases between the germline ends. This CDR3 is built from 15 residues. Germline V CDR1 and CDR2: KGHSY, FQNENV. CDR3 coding DNA: TGTGCCAGCAGCACTGGGACGGGGGGGGCTCAGCCCCAGCATTTT. It specifies CASSTGTGGAQPQHF.

This chain connects TRBV5-4 to TRBJ2-7, with 10 bases lining up with TRBD2. The CDR3 consists of 16 residues. Trimming removed 4 bases from V and 4 bases from J; junction bases left unmatched: 11. Germline CDR1 and CDR2: SGHNT and YYREEE (reference sequence). This CDR3 reads CASSPGESGRAYEQYF. The CDR3 region has the DNA TGTGCCAGCAGCCCCGGGGAGAGCGGGAGGGCGTACGAGCAGTACTTC.

The genes are TRBV7-6 and TRBJ2-5; TRBD1 agrees at 7 bases. This CDR3 is built from 13 residues. Germline V gives CDR1 SGHVS, CDR2 FNYEAQ. Germline trimming cut 5 bases from V and 4 bases from J; bases unmatched to any gene: 4. The CDR3 is CASSDYRGETQYF. In nucleotides, the CDR3 is TGTGCCAGCAGCGATTACAGGGGAGAGACCCAGTACTTC.

The CDR3 nucleotides read TGTGCCAGCAGCGAAATCGCCACCCGTGAAGCTTTCTTT. Translating it yields CASSEIATREAFF. This rearrangement joins TRBV9 to TRBJ1-1, with D unresolved. Germline V gives CDR1 SGDLS, CDR2 YYNGEE. The CDR3 is 13 residues long. The V end lost 3 bases, the J end lost 7 bases, and 13 bases lay between the germline ends.

The chain combines TRBV15 with TRBJ1-1; 7 bases agree with TRBD1. Losses at the gene ends were 0 bases for V and 6 bases for J; bases not matched to a gene: 4. CDR3 length: 14 amino acids. Germline V gene data show CDR1 as LNHNV and CDR2 as YYDKDF (reference sequence). CDR3 nucleotide sequence: TGTGCCACCAGCAGAGATGCCAGGGGGTCTGAAGCTTTCTTT. As protein: CATSRDARGSEAFF.

This clone showed up just once. The J gene is TRBJ2-3, the V gene TRBV5-1; 7 bases match TRBD2. Trimming cost V 5 bases and J 0 bases; bases outside gene matches: 6. CDR1 SGHRS and CDR2 YFSETQ come from the germline V gene. This CDR3 is built from 15 residues. The CDR3 sequence: CASRRSGESTDTQYF. The CDR3 region has the DNA TGCGCCAGCAGGCGAAGCGGGGAAAGCACAGATACGCAGTATTTT.

The CDR3 nucleotides are TGTGCCAGCAGCCCCACTATGAGCTCGCTTATTGGGGCTGAGACCCAGTACTTC. Protein sequence: CASSPTMSSLIGAETQYF. The chain employs TRBV5-5 and TRBJ2-5; a possible D gene is TRBD1 (5 bases). CDR3 length equals 18 residues. Trimming shortened V by 4 bases and J by 5 bases, and 27 bases separated the two germline ends. CDR1 and CDR2 (germline): SGHKS, YYEKEE (reference sequence).

The chain has TRBV18 and TRBJ1-3; D not resolved. The germline V and J ends were trimmed by 3 bases and 9 bases, with 12 bases remaining between them. The CDR3 extends over 13 amino acids. In germline, CDR1 is KGHSH, CDR2 LQKENI. The CDR3 DNA follows: TGTGCCAGCTCACCCCAGGACCGGGGCACCATATATTTT. It translates to CASSPQDRGTIYF.

The V and J genes are TRBV20-1 and TRBJ2-3; no firm D call. This CDR3 contains 11 residues. Trimming removed 5 bases from V and 4 bases from J, with 7 bases in between. Germline assignment: CDR1 DFQATT and CDR2 SNEGSKA (reference sequence). The CDR3 reads CSAPNPDTQYF. In DNA, the CDR3 is TGCAGTGCTCCAAACCCAGATACGCAGTATTTT.

This clone was detected once. V usage is TRBV27 and J usage is TRBJ2-1, with D uncertain. This CDR3 comprises 14 residues. The ends were cut back, 0 bases at V and 7 bases at J, with 10 bases in the middle. The germline V gene encodes CDR1 MNHEY and CDR2 SMNVEV (reference sequence). For the CDR3, the DNA is TGTGCCAGCAGTTTATCTTGGGCCGGGAATGAGCAGTTCTTC. Its protein product is CASSLSWAGNEQFF.

The J gene is TRBJ1-2, the V gene TRBV2; 9 bases are shared with TRBD1. This CDR3 has 12 residues. Germline CDR1 SNHLY, CDR2 FYNNEI. The V and J ends lost 7 bases and 8 bases, in that order; junction bases with no gene match: 5. CDR3 amino acids: CASNRQGDGYTF. Written as DNA, the CDR3 is TGTGCCAGCAACCGACAGGGGGACGGCTACACCTTC.

The chain employs TRBV18 and TRBJ1-1; D call uncertain. There are 14 residues in the CDR3. Between the trimmed V and J ends, which lost 5 bases and 0 bases, there was a span of 10 bases. CDR1 is KGHSH, CDR2 LQKENI, per germline. In nucleotides, the CDR3 is TGTGCCAGCTCAGTTGACACTATGAACACTGAAGCTTTCTTT. Translating it yields CASSVDTMNTEAFF.

The chain recombines TRBV18 with TRBJ1-3; tentative D call: TRBD1 (5 bases). From germline, CDR1 is KGHSH and CDR2 LQKENI. V dropped 5 bases and J dropped 4 bases, with 15 bases sitting between them. This CDR3 is 15 amino acids long. CDR3 in DNA: TGTGCCAGCTCAACCCAGGGAGTTAGAGGAAACACCATATATTTT. Its translation is CASSTQGVRGNTIYF.